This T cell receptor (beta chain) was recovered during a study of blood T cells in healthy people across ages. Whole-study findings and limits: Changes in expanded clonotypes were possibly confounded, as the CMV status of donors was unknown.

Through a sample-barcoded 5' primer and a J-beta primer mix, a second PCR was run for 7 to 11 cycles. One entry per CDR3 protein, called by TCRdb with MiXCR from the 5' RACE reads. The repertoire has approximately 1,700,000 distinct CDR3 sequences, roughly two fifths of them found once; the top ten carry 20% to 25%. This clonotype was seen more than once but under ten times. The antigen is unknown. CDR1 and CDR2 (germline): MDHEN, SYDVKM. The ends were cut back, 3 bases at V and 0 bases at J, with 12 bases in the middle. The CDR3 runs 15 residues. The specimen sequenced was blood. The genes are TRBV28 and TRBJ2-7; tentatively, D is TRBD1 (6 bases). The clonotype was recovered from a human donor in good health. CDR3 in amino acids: CASSFADRDSYEQYF. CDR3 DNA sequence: TGTGCCAGCAGTTTCGCGGACAGAGACTCCTACGAGCAGTACTTC.